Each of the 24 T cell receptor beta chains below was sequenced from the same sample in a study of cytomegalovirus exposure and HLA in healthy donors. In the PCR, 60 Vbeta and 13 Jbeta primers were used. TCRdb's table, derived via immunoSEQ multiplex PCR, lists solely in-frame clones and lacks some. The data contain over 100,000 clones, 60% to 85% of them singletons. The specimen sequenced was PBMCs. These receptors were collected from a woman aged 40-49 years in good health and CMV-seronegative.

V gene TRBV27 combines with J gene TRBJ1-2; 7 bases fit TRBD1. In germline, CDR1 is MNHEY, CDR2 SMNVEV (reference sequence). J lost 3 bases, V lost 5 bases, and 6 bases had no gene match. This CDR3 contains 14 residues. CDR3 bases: TGTGCCAGCAGTCGGGACAGTTCCTACTATGGCTACACCTTC. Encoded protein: CASSRDSSYYGYTF.

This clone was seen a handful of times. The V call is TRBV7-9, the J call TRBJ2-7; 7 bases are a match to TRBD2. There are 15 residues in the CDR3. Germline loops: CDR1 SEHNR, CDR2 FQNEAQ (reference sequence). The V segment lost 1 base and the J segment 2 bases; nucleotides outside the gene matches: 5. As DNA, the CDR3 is TGTGCCAGCAGCTTAGACGGCGGGGGACCCTACGAGCAGTACTTC. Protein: CASSLDGGGPYEQYF.

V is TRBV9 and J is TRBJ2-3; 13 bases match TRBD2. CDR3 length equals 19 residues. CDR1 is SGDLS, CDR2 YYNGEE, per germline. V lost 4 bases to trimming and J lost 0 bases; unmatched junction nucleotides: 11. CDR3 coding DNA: TGTGCCAGCAGCTCAAGACTAGCGGGGGGTCCTTTGAGCACAGATACGCAGTATTTT. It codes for CASSSRLAGGPLSTDTQYF. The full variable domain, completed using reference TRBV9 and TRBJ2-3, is DSGVTQTPKHLITATGQRVTLRCSPRSGDLSVYWYQQSLDQGLQFLIQYYNGEERAKGNILERFSAQQFPDLHSELNLSSLELGDSALYFCASSSRLAGGPLSTDTQYFGPGTRLTVL.

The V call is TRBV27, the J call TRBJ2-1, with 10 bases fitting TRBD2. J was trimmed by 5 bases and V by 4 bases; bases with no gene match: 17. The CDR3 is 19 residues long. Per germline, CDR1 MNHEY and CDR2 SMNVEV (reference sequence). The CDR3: CASSSVAGGLRTLNNEQFF. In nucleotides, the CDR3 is TGTGCCAGCAGTTCGGTAGCGGGGGGCCTGAGAACTTTAAACAATGAGCAGTTCTTC.

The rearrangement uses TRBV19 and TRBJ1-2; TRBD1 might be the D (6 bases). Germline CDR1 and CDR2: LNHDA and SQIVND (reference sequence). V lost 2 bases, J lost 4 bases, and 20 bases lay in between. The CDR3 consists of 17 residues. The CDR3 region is CASSIFQGTRAGYGYTF. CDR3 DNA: TGTGCCAGTAGTATATTTCAGGGGACGCGTGCTGGCTATGGCTACACCTTC.

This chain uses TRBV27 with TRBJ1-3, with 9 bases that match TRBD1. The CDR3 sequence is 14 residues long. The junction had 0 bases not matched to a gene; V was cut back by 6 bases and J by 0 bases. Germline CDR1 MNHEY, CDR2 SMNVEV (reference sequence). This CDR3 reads CASRTGGSGNTIYF. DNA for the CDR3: TGTGCCAGCAGGACAGGGGGCTCTGGAAACACCATATATTTT.

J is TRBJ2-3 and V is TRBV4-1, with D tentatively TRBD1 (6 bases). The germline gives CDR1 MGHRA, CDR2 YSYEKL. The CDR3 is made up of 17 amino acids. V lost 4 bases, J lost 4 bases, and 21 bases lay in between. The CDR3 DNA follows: TGCGCCAGCAGCCCATTCCCCAGGGGACGGGACGCAGATACGCAGTATTTT. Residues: CASSPFPRGRDADTQYF.

Here the CDR3 reads CASKGRGPSWSPLHF. In nucleotides, the CDR3 is TGTGCCAGCAAGGGCAGGGGTCCCTCTTGGTCACCCCTCCACTTT. This chain links TRBV2 with TRBJ1-6; TRBD1 might be the D (6 bases). V lost 7 bases and J lost 10, with 20 bases in between. In germline, CDR1 is SNHLY, CDR2 FYNNEI. The CDR3 loop spans 15 amino acids.

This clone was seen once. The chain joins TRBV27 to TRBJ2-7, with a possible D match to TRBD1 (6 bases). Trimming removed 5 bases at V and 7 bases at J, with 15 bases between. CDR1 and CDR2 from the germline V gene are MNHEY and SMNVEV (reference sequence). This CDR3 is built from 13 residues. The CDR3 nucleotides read TGTGCCAGCAGTGCCTGGGACACCCCGGAGCAGTACTTC. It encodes CASSAWDTPEQYF.

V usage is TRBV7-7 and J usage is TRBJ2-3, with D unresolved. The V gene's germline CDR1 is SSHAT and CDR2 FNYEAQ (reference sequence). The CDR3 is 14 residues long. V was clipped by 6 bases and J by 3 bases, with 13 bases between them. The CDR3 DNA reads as TGTGCCAGCAGTTTCGGGTCCATAACAGATACGCAGTATTTT. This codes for CASSFGSITDTQYF.

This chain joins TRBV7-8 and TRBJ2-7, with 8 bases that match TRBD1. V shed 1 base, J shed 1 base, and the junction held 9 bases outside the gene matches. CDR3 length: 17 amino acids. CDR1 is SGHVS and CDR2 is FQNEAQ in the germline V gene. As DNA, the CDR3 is TGTGCCAGCAGCTTAGAAGTCCCGGGACAGGCATCCTACGAGCAGTACTTC. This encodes CASSLEVPGQASYEQYF.

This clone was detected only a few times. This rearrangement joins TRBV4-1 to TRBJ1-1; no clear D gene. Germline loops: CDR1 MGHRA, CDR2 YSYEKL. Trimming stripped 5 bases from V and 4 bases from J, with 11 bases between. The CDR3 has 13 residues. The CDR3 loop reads CASSEFGSTEAFF. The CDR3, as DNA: TGCGCCAGCAGCGAATTTGGCAGCACTGAAGCTTTCTTT.

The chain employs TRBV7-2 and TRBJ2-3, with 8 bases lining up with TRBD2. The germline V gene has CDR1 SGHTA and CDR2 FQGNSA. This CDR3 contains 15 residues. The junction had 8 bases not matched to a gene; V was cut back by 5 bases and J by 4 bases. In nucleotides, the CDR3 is TGTGCCAGCAGCCCGGGGGGGCCAGGTTCAGATACGCAGTATTTT. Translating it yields CASSPGGPGSDTQYF.

The CDR3 loop reads CASSVGGTSSEQYF. CDR3 nucleotide sequence: TGTGCCAGCAGCGTAGGAGGGACTAGTTCCGAGCAGTACTTC. The V call is TRBV9, the J call TRBJ2-7; 8 bases are shared with TRBD2. V was clipped by 0 bases and J by 6 bases; unmatched bases: 5. Germline CDR1 is SGDLS and CDR2 is YYNGEE. The CDR3 is made up of 14 amino acids.

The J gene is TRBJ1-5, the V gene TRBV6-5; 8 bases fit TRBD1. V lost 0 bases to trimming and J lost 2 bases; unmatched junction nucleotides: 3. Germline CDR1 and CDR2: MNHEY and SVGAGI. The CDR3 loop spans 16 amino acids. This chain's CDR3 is CASSYSGTGGNQPQHF. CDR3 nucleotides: TGTGCCAGCAGTTACTCCGGGACAGGCGGCAATCAGCCCCAGCATTTT.

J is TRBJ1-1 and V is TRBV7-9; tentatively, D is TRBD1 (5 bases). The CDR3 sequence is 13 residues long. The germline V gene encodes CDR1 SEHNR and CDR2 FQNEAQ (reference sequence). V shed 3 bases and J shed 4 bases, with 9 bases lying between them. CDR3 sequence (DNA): TGTGCCAGCAGCTTCCAAGGGGCCACTGAAGCTTTCTTT. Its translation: CASSFQGATEAFF.

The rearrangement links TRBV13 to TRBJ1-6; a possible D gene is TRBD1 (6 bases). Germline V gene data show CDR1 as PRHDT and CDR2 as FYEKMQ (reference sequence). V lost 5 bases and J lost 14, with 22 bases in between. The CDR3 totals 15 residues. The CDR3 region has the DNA TGTGCCAGCAGCCGTGCCGAACAGGGCGGTAAGGCCCTCCACTTT. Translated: CASSRAEQGGKALHF. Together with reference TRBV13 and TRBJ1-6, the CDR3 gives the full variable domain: AAGVIQSPRHLIKEKRETATLKCYPIPRHDTVYWYQQGPGQDPQFLISFYEKMQSDKGSIPDRFSAQQFSDYHSELNMSSLELGDSALYFCASSRAEQGGKALHFGNGTRLTVT.

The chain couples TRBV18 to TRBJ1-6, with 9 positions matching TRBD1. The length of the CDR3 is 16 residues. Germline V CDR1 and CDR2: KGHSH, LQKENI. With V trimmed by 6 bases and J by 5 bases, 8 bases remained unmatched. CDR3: CASSPVDRGNNSPLHF. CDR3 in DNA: TGTGCCAGCTCGCCCGTGGACAGGGGAAATAATTCACCCCTCCACTTT.

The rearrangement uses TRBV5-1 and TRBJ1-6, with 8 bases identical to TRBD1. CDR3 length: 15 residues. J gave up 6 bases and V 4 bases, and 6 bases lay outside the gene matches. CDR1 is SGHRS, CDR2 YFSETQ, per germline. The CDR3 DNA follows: TGCGCCAGCAGCCCGGGGACAGGTACTAATTCACCCCTCCACTTT. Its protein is CASSPGTGTNSPLHF. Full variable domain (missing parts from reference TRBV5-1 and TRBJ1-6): KAGVTQTPRYLIKTRGQQVTLSCSPISGHRSVSWYQQTPGQGLQFLFEYFSETQRNKGNFPGRFSGRQFSNSRSEMNVSTLELGDSALYLCASSPGTGTNSPLHFGNGTRLTVT.

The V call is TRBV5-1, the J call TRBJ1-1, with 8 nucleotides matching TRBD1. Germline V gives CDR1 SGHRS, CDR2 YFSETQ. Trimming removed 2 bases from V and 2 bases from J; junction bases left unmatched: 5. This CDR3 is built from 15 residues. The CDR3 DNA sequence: TGCGCCAGCAGCTTTGGGGGACAGGCTAACACTGAAGCTTTCTTT. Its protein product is CASSFGGQANTEAFF.

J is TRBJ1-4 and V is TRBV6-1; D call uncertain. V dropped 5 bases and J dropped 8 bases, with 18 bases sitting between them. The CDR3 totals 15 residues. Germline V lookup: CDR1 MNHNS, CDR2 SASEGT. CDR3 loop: CASSKNTPESEKLFF. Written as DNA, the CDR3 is TGTGCCAGCAGTAAGAATACTCCCGAGAGCGAAAAACTGTTTTTT.

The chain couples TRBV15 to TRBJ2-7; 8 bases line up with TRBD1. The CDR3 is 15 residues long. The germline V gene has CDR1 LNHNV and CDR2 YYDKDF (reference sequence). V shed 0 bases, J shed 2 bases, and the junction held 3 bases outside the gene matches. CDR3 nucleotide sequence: TGTGCCACCAGCAGAGATGACAGGGGAACCTACGAGCAGTACTTC. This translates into CATSRDDRGTYEQYF.

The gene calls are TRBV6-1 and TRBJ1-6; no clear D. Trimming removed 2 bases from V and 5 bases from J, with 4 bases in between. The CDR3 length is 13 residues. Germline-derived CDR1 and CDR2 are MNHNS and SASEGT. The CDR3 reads CASSESDNSPLHF. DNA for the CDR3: TGTGCCAGCAGTGAATCGGATAATTCACCCCTCCACTTT.

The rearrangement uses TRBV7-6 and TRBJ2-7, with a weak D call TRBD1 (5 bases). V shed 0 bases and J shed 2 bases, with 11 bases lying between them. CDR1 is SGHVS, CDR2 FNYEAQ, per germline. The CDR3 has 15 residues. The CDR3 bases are TGTGCCAGCAGCTTAGCCCAAACAGGACCCTACGAGCAGTACTTC. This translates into CASSLAQTGPYEQYF.